This TCR beta chain appears in the sequencing data of a study of STAT5B mutations in CD4+ large granular lymphocyte leukemia. Study observations and caveats: Compared with healthy controls (2/35), patient top clones favored TRBV06 (8/27). Without HLA matching, higher CD4+ than CD8+ T-LGLL clonality could reflect small sample size. No patients shared main leukemic clonotypes, though around 25% appeared at low frequency elsewhere.

Original handling: Productive clonotypes were detectable down to 2.59 x 10-5 frequency. Method: immunoSEQ multiplex PCR; TCRdb's copy keeps in-frame clones and lacks some. V and J calls and clone size are those listed in that table; D and trimming were worked out from the DNA. The sample consists of fewer than 35,000 clones, approximately 76% of them appearing once. Trimming took 1 base from V and 9 from J, leaving 9 bases between them. Germline CDR1 and CDR2: MNHNS and SASEGT. The CDR3 consists of 12 residues. A word on this clone: Its cognate antigen is unknown.

This TCR derives from a human donor in good health. This sequence joins TRBV6-1 and TRBJ1-1; D is ambiguous. The sequencing sample was made of CD4+ T cells from blood buffy coats. The CDR3 loop reads CASSEVPSKAFF. CDR3 in DNA: TGTGCCAGCAGTGAAGTCCCTTCTAAAGCTTTCTTT.